This is a list of T cell receptor beta chains from one sample in a study of T-cell memory formation after mild COVID-19. TCRdb processed the 5' RACE reads anew with MiXCR; each CDR3 protein has one entry. The data show about 350,000 distinct CDR3 sequences, approximately 13% seen once. Sequencing was performed on PBMCs or a T cell subset sorted from them (not recorded which). These receptors all stem from a man younger than 35 who had mild COVID-19 (a few samples of this study predate the infection). Cell type and time point are not known. The conserved cysteine and the conserved F or W are not part of the CDR3 here. Each record gives: V gene, J gene, CDR3 protein.

V gene: TRBV4-2
J gene: TRBJ2-7
CDR3 protein: ASSQAGRNPTGQY

V gene: TRBV6-2/TRBV6-3
J gene: TRBJ2-4
CDR3 protein: ASSWGQGAKNIQY

V gene: TRBV4-3
J gene: TRBJ2-1
CDR3 protein: ASSQDGNRYNEQF

V gene: TRBV4-1
J gene: TRBJ2-3
CDR3 protein: ASSQVVPGLAGGEMVADTQY

V gene: TRBV18
J gene: TRBJ1-1
CDR3 protein: ASSPMTVEAF

V gene: TRBV29-1
J gene: TRBJ2-5
CDR3 protein: SVGIELGGRETQY

V gene: TRBV2
J gene: TRBJ2-1
CDR3 protein: ASRRANEQF

V gene: TRBV12-3/TRBV12-4
J gene: TRBJ2-2
CDR3 protein: ATSWGPVTGELF

V gene: TRBV10-1
J gene: TRBJ2-7
CDR3 protein: ASSEDRFQDEQY

V gene: TRBV4-3
J gene: TRBJ1-3
CDR3 protein: ASSQDQSWASGNTIY

V gene: TRBV20-1
J gene: TRBJ1-1
CDR3 protein: SARAVSGGMNTEAF

V gene: TRBV5-4
J gene: TRBJ1-6
CDR3 protein: ASSDRDSDSPLH

V gene: TRBV28
J gene: TRBJ2-3
CDR3 protein: ASIRGGTDTQY

V gene: TRBV4-1
J gene: TRBJ1-2
CDR3 protein: ASSQDFGFYGYT

V gene: TRBV5-6
J gene: TRBJ1-2
CDR3 protein: ASSLGDPRDGYT

V gene: TRBV12-3/TRBV12-4
J gene: TRBJ1-2
CDR3 protein: ASSFGSYGYT

V gene: TRBV6-5
J gene: TRBJ2-7
CDR3 protein: ASQPGQGVYEQY

V gene: TRBV4-3
J gene: TRBJ2-4
CDR3 protein: ATHNDRGRSKNIQY

V gene: TRBV7-2
J gene: TRBJ2-7
CDR3 protein: ASSLDRGTYEQY

V gene: TRBV20-1
J gene: TRBJ2-1
CDR3 protein: SAIPGGKGEQF

V gene: TRBV20-1
J gene: TRBJ2-5
CDR3 protein: SAHNRLAGNQETQY

V gene: TRBV30
J gene: TRBJ2-3
CDR3 protein: AWSRLSTDTQY

V gene: TRBV24-1
J gene: TRBJ2-5
CDR3 protein: ATSDPGQGAAGETQY

V gene: TRBV24-1
J gene: TRBJ1-1
CDR3 protein: ATRTGGNTEAF

V gene: TRBV19
J gene: TRBJ1-3
CDR3 protein: ASGPTSGNTIY

V gene: TRBV7-9
J gene: TRBJ1-1
CDR3 protein: ASSDPSDTEAF

V gene: TRBV9
J gene: TRBJ2-3
CDR3 protein: ASSVAVAGLNTQY

V gene: TRBV7-2
J gene: TRBJ2-3
CDR3 protein: ASSLQGPNTQY

V gene: TRBV6-5
J gene: TRBJ2-3
CDR3 protein: ASSYSTGDVRDTQY

V gene: TRBV6-5
J gene: TRBJ2-1
CDR3 protein: ASSTPGTSGVEQF

V gene: TRBV4-1
J gene: TRBJ2-7
CDR3 protein: ASSRQQDTAYEQY

V gene: TRBV20-1
J gene: TRBJ2-3
CDR3 protein: SARWPGPDTQY

V gene: TRBV12-3/TRBV12-4
J gene: TRBJ2-2
CDR3 protein: ASSSGGRTGELF

V gene: TRBV5-1
J gene: TRBJ2-2
CDR3 protein: ASSLGGLSNTGELF

V gene: TRBV4-1
J gene: TRBJ2-1
CDR3 protein: ASSQPDGNEQF

V gene: TRBV19
J gene: TRBJ2-5
CDR3 protein: ASSTGTSIQETQY

V gene: TRBV5-5
J gene: TRBJ1-2
CDR3 protein: ASSLTWGVLNYGYT

V gene: TRBV4-2
J gene: TRBJ2-3
CDR3 protein: ASSQKTSGGVDTQY

V gene: TRBV2
J gene: TRBJ1-1
CDR3 protein: ASLGGGIEAF

V gene: TRBV12-3/TRBV12-4
J gene: TRBJ2-5
CDR3 protein: ASLSGGSGETQY

V gene: TRBV5-1
J gene: TRBJ2-5
CDR3 protein: ASSTRTGVIKETQY

V gene: TRBV29-1
J gene: TRBJ1-1
CDR3 protein: SVIRGGVNTEAF

V gene: TRBV5-1
J gene: TRBJ2-5
CDR3 protein: ASSLVGTGQETQY

V gene: TRBV3-1
J gene: TRBJ2-6
CDR3 protein: ASSATVNSGANVLT

V gene: TRBV6-5
J gene: TRBJ2-3
CDR3 protein: ASSSYWGDTQY

V gene: TRBV12-3/TRBV12-4
J gene: TRBJ1-6
CDR3 protein: ASSLQGSTLH

V gene: TRBV2
J gene: TRBJ2-5
CDR3 protein: ASSATGDRTQY

V gene: TRBV2
J gene: TRBJ2-1
CDR3 protein: ASRTESSYNEQF